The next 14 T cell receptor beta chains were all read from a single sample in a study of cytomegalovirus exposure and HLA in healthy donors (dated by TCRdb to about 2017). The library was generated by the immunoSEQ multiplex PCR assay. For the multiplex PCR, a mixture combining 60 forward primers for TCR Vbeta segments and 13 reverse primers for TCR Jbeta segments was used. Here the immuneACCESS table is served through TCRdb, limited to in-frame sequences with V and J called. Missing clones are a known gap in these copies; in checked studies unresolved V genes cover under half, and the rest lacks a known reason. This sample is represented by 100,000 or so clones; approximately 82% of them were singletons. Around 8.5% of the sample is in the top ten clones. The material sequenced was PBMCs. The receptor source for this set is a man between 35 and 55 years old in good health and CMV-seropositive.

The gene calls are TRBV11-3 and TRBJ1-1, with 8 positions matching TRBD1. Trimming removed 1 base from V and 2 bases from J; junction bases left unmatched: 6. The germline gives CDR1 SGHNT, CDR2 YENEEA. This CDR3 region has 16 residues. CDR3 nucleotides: TGTGCCAGCAGCTTAGGTGGGACAGGCCTCAACACTGAAGCTTTCTTT. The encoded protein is CASSLGGTGLNTEAFF.

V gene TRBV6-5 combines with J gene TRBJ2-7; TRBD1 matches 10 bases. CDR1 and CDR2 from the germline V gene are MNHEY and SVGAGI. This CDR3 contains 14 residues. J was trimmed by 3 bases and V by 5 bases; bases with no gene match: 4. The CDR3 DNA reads TGTGCCAGCAGTCGCGGACAGGGGGGCTACGAGCAGTACTTC. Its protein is CASSRGQGGYEQYF.

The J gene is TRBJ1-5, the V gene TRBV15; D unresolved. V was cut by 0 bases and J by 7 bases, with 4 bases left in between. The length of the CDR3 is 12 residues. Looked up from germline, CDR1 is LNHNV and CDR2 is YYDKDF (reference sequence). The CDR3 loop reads CATSRDQQPQHF. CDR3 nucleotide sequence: TGTGCCACCAGCAGAGATCAGCAGCCCCAGCATTTT.

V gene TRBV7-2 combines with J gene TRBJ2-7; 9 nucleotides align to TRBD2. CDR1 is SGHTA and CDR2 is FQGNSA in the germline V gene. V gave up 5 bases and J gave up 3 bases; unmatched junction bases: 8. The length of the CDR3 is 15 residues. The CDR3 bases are TGTGCCAGCAGCCGTAGCGGGGGCGGAAACTACGAGCAGTACTTC. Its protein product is CASSRSGGGNYEQYF. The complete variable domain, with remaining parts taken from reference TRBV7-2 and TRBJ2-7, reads GAGVSQSPSNKVTEKGKDVELRCDPISGHTALYWYRQSLGQGLEFLIYFQGNSAPDKSGLPSDRFSAERTGGSVSTLTIQRTQQEDSAVYLCASSRSGGGNYEQYFGPGTRLTVT.

This CDR3 reads CASSSTQGFQQTQYF. As DNA, the CDR3 is TGTGCCAGCAGCTCGACACAGGGTTTTCAGCAGACCCAGTACTTC. The V and J genes are TRBV5-4 and TRBJ2-5, with D possibly TRBD1 on 6 matching bases. The CDR3 is 15 residues long. V lost 3 bases to trimming and J lost 6 bases, with 18 bases between them. Germline values: CDR1 SGHNT, CDR2 YYREEE (reference sequence).

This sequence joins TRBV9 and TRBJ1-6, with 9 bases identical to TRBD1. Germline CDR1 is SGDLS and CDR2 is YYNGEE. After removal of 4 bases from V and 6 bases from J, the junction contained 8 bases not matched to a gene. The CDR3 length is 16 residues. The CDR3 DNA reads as TGTGCCAGCAGCCAAGGACAGGGGCAGACTAATTCACCCCTCCACTTT. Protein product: CASSQGQGQTNSPLHF.

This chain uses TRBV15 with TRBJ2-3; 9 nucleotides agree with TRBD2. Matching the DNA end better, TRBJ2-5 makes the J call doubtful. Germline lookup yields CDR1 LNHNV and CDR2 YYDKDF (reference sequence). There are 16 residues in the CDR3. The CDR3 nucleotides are TGTGCCACAAAGCGGGGGGCCAATCAAATTGCGGAGACCCAGTACTTC. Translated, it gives CATKRGANQIAETQYF.

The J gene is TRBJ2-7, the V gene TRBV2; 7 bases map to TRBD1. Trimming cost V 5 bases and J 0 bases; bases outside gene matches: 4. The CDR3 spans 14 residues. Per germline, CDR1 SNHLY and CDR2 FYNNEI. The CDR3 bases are TGTGCCAGCAGTACCGACAGGGCCTCCTACGAGCAGTACTTC. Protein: CASSTDRASYEQYF.

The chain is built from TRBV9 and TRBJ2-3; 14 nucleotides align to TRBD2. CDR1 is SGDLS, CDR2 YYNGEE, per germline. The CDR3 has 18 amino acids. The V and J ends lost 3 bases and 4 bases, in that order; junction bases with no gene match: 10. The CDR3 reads CASSATSGGGFLADTQYF. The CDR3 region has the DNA TGTGCCAGCAGCGCGACTAGCGGGGGGGGCTTTCTAGCAGATACGCAGTATTTT.

The CDR3 here is CASSLGRTDLTDTQYF. Here the CDR3 DNA reads TGTGCCAGCAGTCTAGGGCGGACAGACTTAACAGATACGCAGTATTTT. The rearrangement joins TRBV4-2 to TRBJ2-3; a possible D gene is TRBD1 (6 bases). The CDR3 spans 16 residues. The germline CDR1 and CDR2 sequences are LGHNA and YNFKEQ. Between the trimmed V and J ends, which lost 6 bases and 3 bases, there was a span of 19 bases.

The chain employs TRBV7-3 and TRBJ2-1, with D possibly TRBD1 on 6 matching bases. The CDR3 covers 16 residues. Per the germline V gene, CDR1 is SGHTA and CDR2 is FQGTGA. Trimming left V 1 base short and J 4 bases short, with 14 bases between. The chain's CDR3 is CASSLKGSGQYNEQFF. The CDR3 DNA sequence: TGTGCCAGCAGCTTAAAGGGGTCAGGACAGTACAATGAGCAGTTCTTC.

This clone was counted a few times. The CDR3 DNA sequence: TGTGCCAGCAGCCCAATGTCGACCCTCGGGGAGCAGTACTTC. This encodes CASSPMSTLGEQYF. The rearrangement uses TRBV5-6 and TRBJ2-7; D is unclear. The CDR3 has 14 amino acids. Germline assignment: CDR1 SGHDT and CDR2 YYEEEE. Trimming shortened V by 4 bases and J by 7 bases, and 18 bases separated the two germline ends.

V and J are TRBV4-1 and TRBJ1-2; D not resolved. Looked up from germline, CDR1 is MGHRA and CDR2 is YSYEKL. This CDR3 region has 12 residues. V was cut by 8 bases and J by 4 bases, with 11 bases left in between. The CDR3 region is CASSPGGYGYTF. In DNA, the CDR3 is TGCGCCAGCTCCCCAGGTGGCTATGGCTACACCTTC.

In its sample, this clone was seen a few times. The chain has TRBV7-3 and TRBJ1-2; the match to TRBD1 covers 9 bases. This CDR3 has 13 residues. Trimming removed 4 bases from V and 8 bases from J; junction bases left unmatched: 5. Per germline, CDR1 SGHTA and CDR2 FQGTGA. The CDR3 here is CASSSTGGQGYTF. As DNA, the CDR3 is TGTGCCAGCAGCTCGACAGGGGGTCAAGGCTACACCTTC.